This passage covers 29 T cell receptor beta chains from one sample sequenced in a study of blood T cell repertoires in COVID-19 (dated by TCRdb to the early 2020s). The library was generated by the immunoSEQ multiplex PCR assay. TCRdb re-hosts the immuneACCESS table, in-frame sequences only. Its copies lack some clones; in the studies checked, an unresolved V gene accounts for under half of them, and the cause for the rest is not known. This sample lists roughly 73,000 clones; 88% were detected once. The ten largest clones take up about 1.4% of the sample. The sample taken for sequencing was peripheral blood. The receptors shown here come from a human donor in a cohort sampled during active COVID-19.

The rearrangement links TRBV28 to TRBJ2-1; possibly TRBD2 for D (6 bases). V lost 4 bases and J lost 0, with 25 bases in between. Germline CDR1 reads MDHEN; CDR2 reads SYDVKM. This CDR3 has 20 residues. CDR3 amino acids: CASSSPRGGVTASSYNEQFF. The CDR3 coding sequence is TGTGCCAGCAGTTCCCCCCGAGGAGGGGTCACCGCCAGCTCCTACAATGAGCAGTTCTTC.

The genes are TRBV27 and TRBJ2-1; the D gene is possibly TRBD1 (5 bases). This CDR3 comprises 15 residues. With 5 bases removed from V and 2 bases from J, the gap between germline ends came to 13 bases. Looked up from germline, CDR1 is MNHEY and CDR2 is SMNVEV (reference sequence). This CDR3 reads CASSPSSGTYNEQFF. The CDR3 coding sequence is TGTGCCAGCAGTCCCTCCTCAGGGACCTACAATGAGCAGTTCTTC.

The J gene is TRBJ1-1, the V gene TRBV7-9; TRBD1 matches 9 bases. Germline V gives CDR1 SEHNR, CDR2 FQNEAQ (reference sequence). Germline trimming cut 0 bases from V and 3 bases from J; bases unmatched to any gene: 2. The CDR3 has 15 residues. CDR3 sequence (DNA): TGTGCCAGCAGCTTAGCCACAGGGGGCCACACTGAAGCTTTCTTT. It encodes CASSLATGGHTEAFF.

This chain joins TRBV15 and TRBJ2-5; TRBD1 aligns across 8 bases. Losses at the gene ends were 1 base for V and 4 bases for J; bases not matched to a gene: 2. Germline CDR1 and CDR2: LNHNV and YYDKDF (reference sequence). This CDR3 has 14 amino acids. The CDR3 is CATSRATGAETQYF. CDR3 coding DNA: TGTGCCACCAGCAGAGCGACAGGGGCAGAGACCCAGTACTTC.

The CDR3 nucleotides are TGTGCCAGCTCCCCTATGCGGACGGGACAGAACACCGGGGAGCTGTTTTTT. It encodes CASSPMRTGQNTGELFF. The J gene is TRBJ2-2, the V gene TRBV18, with a weak D call TRBD1 (6 bases). Germline lookup yields CDR1 KGHSH and CDR2 LQKENI. The CDR3 extends over 17 amino acids. With 6 bases removed from V and 1 base from J, the gap between germline ends came to 18 bases.

The J gene is TRBJ2-2, the V gene TRBV5-1; perhaps TRBD1 as D (6 bases). This CDR3 is built from 17 residues. CDR1 and CDR2 from the germline V gene are SGHRS and YFSETQ. Trimming took 2 bases from V and 2 from J, leaving 16 bases between them. The CDR3 nucleotides are TGCGCCAGCAGCTTCCGGCCCCGGGACACTAACACCGGGGAGCTGTTTTTT. Its translation: CASSFRPRDTNTGELFF.

J is TRBJ2-1 and V is TRBV3-1 (or the pseudogene TRBV3-2), with 11 bases matching TRBD2. CDR3 length: 19 amino acids. With 3 bases clipped from V and 2 bases from J, the junction kept 12 bases outside the gene matches. Germline CDR1 is LGHDT and CDR2 is YNNKEL (reference sequence). CDR3 nucleotide sequence: TGTGCCAGCAGCCACGGAGCTTCCCTAGCGGGAGGAACCTACAATGAGCAGTTCTTC. Translating gives CASSHGASLAGGTYNEQFF.

V is TRBV5-1 and J is TRBJ2-3, with 7 bases lining up with TRBD1. In germline, CDR1 is SGHRS, CDR2 YFSETQ. V was clipped by 3 bases and J by 0 bases; unmatched bases: 10. The CDR3 extends over 17 amino acids. The CDR3 region is CASSSKQGTISTDTQYF. CDR3 nucleotides: TGCGCCAGCAGCTCTAAACAGGGGACCATTAGCACAGATACGCAGTATTTT.

The rearrangement links TRBV5-1 to TRBJ1-2; maybe TRBD1 (6 bases). V was shortened by 2 bases and J by 2 bases, with 13 bases between the two germline ends. The CDR3 runs to 15 residues. Germline V CDR1 and CDR2: SGHRS, YFSETQ. CDR3 nucleotide sequence: TGCGCCAGCAGCTTTTTGGGGGCTGTCAACTATGGCTACACCTTC. It is translated as CASSFLGAVNYGYTF.

The V gene is TRBV7-9, the J gene TRBJ2-3, with TRBD2 as a possible D gene (5 bases). Germline V lookup: CDR1 SEHNR, CDR2 FQNEAQ (reference sequence). The CDR3 extends over 14 amino acids. V was cut by 1 base and J by 3 bases, with 8 bases left in between. CDR3 residues: CASSLVTSTDTQYF. The CDR3 coding sequence is TGTGCCAGCAGCTTAGTAACTAGTACAGATACGCAGTATTTT.

J is TRBJ2-2 and V is TRBV4-2; TRBD2 agrees at 8 bases. V shed 3 bases and J 4 bases; nucleotides not matched to a gene: 13. Germline V CDR1 and CDR2: LGHNA, YNFKEQ. The CDR3 is made up of 18 amino acids. The CDR3 reads CASSQEPSGSISTGELFF. As DNA, the CDR3 is TGTGCCAGCAGCCAGGAACCCAGCGGGAGTATAAGCACCGGGGAGCTGTTTTTT.

This clone was recorded once. The chain combines TRBV21-1 with TRBJ2-7; TRBD1, the table's D call, was not compared with the DNA. TRBV21-1 constitutes a pseudogene. The CDR3 extends over 14 amino acids. The CDR3 coding sequence is TGTGCCAGCAGCAAAGTCGGGACAGCCTACGAGCAGTACGTC. Translated, it gives CASSKVGTAYEQYV.

The rearrangement links TRBV7-5 to TRBJ1-6. TRBV7-5 is a known pseudogene. This CDR3 is 16 amino acids long. CDR3 coding DNA: TGTGTCAGAAGCGCCCGGGTCAGCGATAGGCATTCACCCCTCCACTTT. Its protein product is CVRSARVSDRHSPLHF.

The gene calls are TRBV6-1 and TRBJ2-2; a weak D match, TRBD2 (5 bases). This CDR3 has 15 residues. Germline loops: CDR1 MNHNS, CDR2 SASEGT. Trimming pared 0 bases from V and 7 bases from J, leaving 12 bases between. The CDR3 is CASSEAGSEVGELFF. The DNA for the CDR3 is TGTGCCAGCAGTGAAGCTGGTAGCGAAGTCGGGGAGCTGTTTTTT.

There are a few counts of this clone. The chain has TRBV6-2 or TRBV6-3 and TRBJ2-7; 8 nucleotides agree with TRBD2. The CDR3 is 21 amino acids. The V gene end was trimmed by 2 bases and the J gene end by 3 bases; junction bases not matched to a gene: 24. From germline, CDR1 is MNHEY and CDR2 SVGEGT. The CDR3 protein is CASSYRGPVGAGLVSDYEQYF. CDR3 nucleotides: TGTGCCAGCAGTTACCGTGGGCCAGTTGGAGCGGGACTAGTTTCGGACTACGAGCAGTACTTC.

This clone has a single count. The genes are TRBV9 and TRBJ2-3; 10 nucleotides align to TRBD2. After removal of 1 base from V and 0 bases from J, the junction contained 11 bases not matched to a gene. The CDR3 runs 19 residues. Germline assignment: CDR1 SGDLS and CDR2 YYNGEE. The CDR3 sequence: CASSVLGLAGGTSTDTQYF. CDR3 coding DNA: TGTGCCAGCAGCGTACTGGGTTTAGCGGGAGGTACTAGCACAGATACGCAGTATTTT.

The chain joins TRBV6-1 to TRBJ2-1; 11 bases are shared with TRBD2. This CDR3 is 16 amino acids long. The germline V gene has CDR1 MNHNS and CDR2 SASEGT. The ends lost 1 base at V and 6 bases at J; junction bases unmatched: 5. The chain's CDR3 is CASSEVGTSGLNEQFF. CDR3 nucleotide sequence: TGTGCCAGCAGTGAAGTGGGGACTAGCGGACTCAATGAGCAGTTCTTC.

This chain links TRBV7-3 with TRBJ2-1; 7 bases map to TRBD1. V dropped 2 bases and J dropped 7; count of bases not matched to a gene: 8. Germline loops: CDR1 SGHTA, CDR2 FQGTGA. The CDR3 has 15 residues. For the CDR3, the DNA is TGTGCCAGCAGCTTAGCAGGGGGTAGTCCGAATGAGCAGTTCTTC. Translation gives CASSLAGGSPNEQFF.

This clone has a handful of counts. The CDR3 region is CASRPSGSHEQYF. The DNA of the CDR3 is TGTGCCAGCAGACCAAGCGGGAGCCACGAGCAGTACTTC. The rearrangement joins TRBV27 to TRBJ2-7; 8 nucleotides agree with TRBD2. The V gene end was trimmed by 6 bases and the J gene end by 5 bases; junction bases not matched to a gene: 6. Germline V gene data show CDR1 as MNHEY and CDR2 as SMNVEV (reference sequence). This CDR3 comprises 13 residues.

The rearrangement joins TRBV28 to TRBJ1-1; D perhaps matches TRBD1 (6 bases). V lost 7 bases, J lost 0 bases, and 9 bases lay in between. The CDR3 contains 13 residues. The germline V gene has CDR1 MDHEN and CDR2 SYDVKM. CDR3 in amino acids: CASNDRLNTEAFF. The CDR3, as DNA: TGTGCCAGCAACGACAGGTTGAACACTGAAGCTTTCTTT. The full variable domain, its missing parts supplied by reference TRBV28 and TRBJ1-1, is DVKVTQSSRYLVKRTGEKVFLECVQDMDHENMFWYRQDPGLGLRLIYFSYDVKMKEKGDIPEGYSVSREKKERFSLILESASTNQTSMYLCASNDRLNTEAFFGQGTRLTVV.

This sequence joins TRBV28 and TRBJ1-1; no firm D call. The CDR3 length is 13 residues. CDR1 MDHEN and CDR2 SYDVKM come from the germline V gene. V lost 1 base, J lost 10 bases, and 13 bases lay in between. The CDR3 here is CASSLSAGFGAFF. CDR3 DNA: TGTGCCAGCAGTTTATCGGCCGGGTTTGGAGCTTTCTTT. Drawing the rest from reference TRBV28 and TRBJ1-1, the complete variable domain is DVKVTQSSRYLVKRTGEKVFLECVQDMDHENMFWYRQDPGLGLRLIYFSYDVKMKEKGDIPEGYSVSREKKERFSLILESASTNQTSMYLCASSLSAGFGAFFGQGTRLTVV.

In regard to this clone: The same CDR3 arises from other DNA sequences in this sample as well. The chain has TRBV19 and TRBJ2-1; TRBD2 is a possible D gene (6 bases). V gave up 3 bases and J gave up 4 bases, with 7 bases separating them. The CDR3 has 13 residues. CDR1 is LNHDA and CDR2 is SQIVND in the germline V gene (reference sequence). CDR3 in DNA: TGTGCCAGTAGTATCCGGGAGTACAATGAGCAGTTCTTC. This translates into CASSIREYNEQFF.

The V and J genes are TRBV4-2 and TRBJ2-2, with 8 bases identical to TRBD2. Germline CDR1 LGHNA, CDR2 YNFKEQ. Germline trimming cut 1 base from V and 4 bases from J; bases unmatched to any gene: 5. The CDR3 consists of 16 residues. CDR3 bases: TGTGCCAGCAGCCAAGGATTAGCGGGGTCCACCGGGGAGCTGTTTTTT. Translated: CASSQGLAGSTGELFF.

The chain combines TRBV24-1 with TRBJ2-3; 14 bases map to TRBD2. The V segment lost 3 bases and the J segment 3 bases; nucleotides outside the gene matches: 4. Germline V gives CDR1 KGHDR, CDR2 SFDVKD. The CDR3 covers 17 residues. The CDR3 region is CATSDPGLAGETDTQYF. CDR3 nucleotides: TGTGCCACCAGTGATCCGGGACTAGCGGGAGAAACAGATACGCAGTATTTT.

This sequence joins TRBV3-1 (or the pseudogene TRBV3-2) and TRBJ2-1; TRBD2 matches at 9 bases. The ends lost 7 bases at V and 6 bases at J; junction bases unmatched: 7. There are 14 residues in the CDR3. Per the germline V gene, CDR1 is LGHDT and CDR2 is YNNKEL (reference sequence). In DNA form, the CDR3 reads TGTGCCAGCAACTCGGCGGGAGGGGGCAATGAGCAGTTCTTC. Its protein product is CASNSAGGGNEQFF.

The V gene is TRBV7-9, the J gene TRBJ2-6; D ambiguous. The CDR3 length is 19 residues. In germline, CDR1 is SEHNR, CDR2 FQNEAQ (reference sequence). The V gene lost 1 base and the J gene lost 1 base, with 17 bases spanning the gap. The CDR3 DNA reads as TGTGCCAGCAGCTTAGGCTTTCTAGGCCCGCAGTCTGGGGCCAACGTCCTGACTTTC. Amino acids: CASSLGFLGPQSGANVLTF.

The rearrangement links TRBV11-3 to TRBJ2-5; a possible D gene is TRBD1 (5 bases). Germline CDR1 is SGHNT and CDR2 is YENEEA. Trimming cost V 5 bases and J 4 bases, with 14 bases left between them. CDR3 length equals 14 residues. DNA of the CDR3: TGTGCCAGCAGCCTGGGTTGGGGCGCAGAGACCCAGTACTTC. This codes for CASSLGWGAETQYF.

V gene TRBV5-1 combines with J gene TRBJ1-6; 7 nucleotides line up with TRBD1. The germline V gene encodes CDR1 SGHRS and CDR2 YFSETQ. This CDR3 region has 16 residues. The J segment lost 6 bases and the V segment lost 4 bases, leaving 10 bases of the junction unmatched. The CDR3: CASSAETGWGNSPLHF. In DNA form, the CDR3 reads TGCGCCAGCAGCGCCGAGACAGGGTGGGGTAATTCACCCCTCCACTTT.

The chain has TRBV2 and TRBJ2-7; 8 bases are shared with TRBD1. The CDR3 length is 12 residues. The trim removed 11 bases at V and 5 bases at J, leaving 8 bases unmatched. Germline loops: CDR1 SNHLY, CDR2 FYNNEI. DNA for the CDR3: TGTGCCTCCCAGGGACAGGCCAACGAGCAGTACTTC. Its protein is CASQGQANEQYF. Full variable domain (rest looked up from reference TRBV2 and TRBJ2-7): EPEVTQTPSHQVTQMGQEVILRCVPISNHLYFYWYRQILGQKVEFLVSFYNNEISEKSEIFDDQFSVERPDGSNFTLKIRSTKLEDSAMYFCASQGQANEQYFGPGTRLTVT.